The TCR beta chain under discussion was sequenced for a study of shared clonotypes between healthy human individuals. Naive CD8 populations comprised CD45RO-negative cells positively selected for CCR7, excluding terminally differentiated effector memory CD45RA+ cells. V was pared by 6 bases and J by 2 bases, with 6 bases of the junction left unmatched. Germline loops: CDR1 SGDLS, CDR2 YYNGEE. CDR3 length: 14 amino acids. Remarks on this clone: Its antigen remains unknown.

Study-level findings and limits: Incomplete sequencing of sorted subsets was indicated by rarefaction despite large depth.

Original data processing: Filtering differed because ImmunoSEQ produced junction-only sequences that carried no quality scores. Using immunoSEQ multiplex PCR, the repertoire was profiled, and TCRdb retains in-frame clones only, with some absent. Clonal size and the V and J genes are those of that table, whereas D and trimming came from the DNA. Of fewer than 1 million clones listed, around 96% are singletons. Input material: naive CD8+ T cells sorted from blood. The V call is TRBV9, the J call TRBJ2-7; 9 nucleotides agree with TRBD2. This TCR was sampled from a young man in good health. The CDR3 DNA is TGTGCCAGCACATCTAGCGGGAATCCCTACGAGCAGTACTTC. Translated, it gives CASTSSGNPYEQYF.